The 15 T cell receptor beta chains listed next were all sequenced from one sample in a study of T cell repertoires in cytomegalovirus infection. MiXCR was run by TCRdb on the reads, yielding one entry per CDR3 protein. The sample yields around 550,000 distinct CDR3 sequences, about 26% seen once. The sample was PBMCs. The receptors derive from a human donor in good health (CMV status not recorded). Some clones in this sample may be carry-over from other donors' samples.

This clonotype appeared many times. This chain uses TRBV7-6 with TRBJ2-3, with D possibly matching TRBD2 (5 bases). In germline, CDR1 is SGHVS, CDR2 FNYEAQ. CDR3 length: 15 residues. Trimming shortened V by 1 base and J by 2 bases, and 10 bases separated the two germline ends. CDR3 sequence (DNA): TGTGCCAGCAGCTTAGAAGGCGGGCACACAGATACGCAGTATTTT. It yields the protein CASSLEGGHTDTQYF.

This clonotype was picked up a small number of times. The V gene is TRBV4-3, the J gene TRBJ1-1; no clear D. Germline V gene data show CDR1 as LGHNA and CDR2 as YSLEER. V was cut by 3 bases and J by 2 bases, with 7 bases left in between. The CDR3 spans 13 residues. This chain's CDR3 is CASSHVANTEAFF. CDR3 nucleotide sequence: TGCGCCAGCAGCCATGTGGCCAACACTGAAGCTTTCTTT.

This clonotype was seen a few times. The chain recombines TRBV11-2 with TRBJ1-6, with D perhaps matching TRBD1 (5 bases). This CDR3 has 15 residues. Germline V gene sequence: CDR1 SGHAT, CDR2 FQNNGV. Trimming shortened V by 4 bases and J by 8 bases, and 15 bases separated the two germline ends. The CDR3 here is CASSYSGLRDSPLHF. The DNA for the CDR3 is TGTGCCAGCAGCTACTCAGGGCTACGGGATTCACCCCTCCACTTT. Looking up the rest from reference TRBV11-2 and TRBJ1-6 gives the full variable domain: EAGVAQSPRYKIIEKRQSVAFWCNPISGHATLYWYQQILGQGPKLLIQFQNNGVVDDSQLPKDRFSAERLKGVDSTLKIQPAKLEDSAVYLCASSYSGLRDSPLHFGNGTRLTVT.

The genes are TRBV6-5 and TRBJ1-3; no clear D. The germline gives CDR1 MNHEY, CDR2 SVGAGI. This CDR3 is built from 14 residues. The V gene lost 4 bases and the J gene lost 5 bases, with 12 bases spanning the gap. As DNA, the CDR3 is TGTGCCAGCAGTTCGGGCAGCGAAAGAAACACCATATATTTT. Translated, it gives CASSSGSERNTIYF.

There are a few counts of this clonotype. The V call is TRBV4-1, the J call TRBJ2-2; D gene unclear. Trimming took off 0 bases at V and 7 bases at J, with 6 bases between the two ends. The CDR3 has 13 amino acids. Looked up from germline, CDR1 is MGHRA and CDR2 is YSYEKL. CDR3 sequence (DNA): TGCGCCAGCAGCCAAGATCTCGACGGGGAGCTGTTTTTT. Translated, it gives CASSQDLDGELFF.

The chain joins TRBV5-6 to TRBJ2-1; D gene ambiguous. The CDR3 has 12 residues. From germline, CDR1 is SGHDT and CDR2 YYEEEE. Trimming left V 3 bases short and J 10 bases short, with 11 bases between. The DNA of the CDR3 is TGTGCCAGCAGCTCTTTCGGGCCAGAGCAGTTCTTC. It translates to CASSSFGPEQFF.

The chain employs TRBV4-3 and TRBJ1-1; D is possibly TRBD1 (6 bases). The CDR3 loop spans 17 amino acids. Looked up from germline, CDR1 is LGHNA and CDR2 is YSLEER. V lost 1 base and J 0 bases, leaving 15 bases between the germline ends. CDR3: CASSQGVRGRLNTEAFF. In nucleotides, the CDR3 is TGCGCCAGCAGCCAAGGGGTCAGGGGAAGATTGAACACTGAAGCTTTCTTT.

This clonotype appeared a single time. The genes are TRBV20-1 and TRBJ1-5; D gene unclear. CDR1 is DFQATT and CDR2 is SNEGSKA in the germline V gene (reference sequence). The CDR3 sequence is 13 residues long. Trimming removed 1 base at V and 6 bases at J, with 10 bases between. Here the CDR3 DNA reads TGCAGTGCTAGAGGGGGTCCTATTCAGCCCCAGCATTTT. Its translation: CSARGGPIQPQHF.

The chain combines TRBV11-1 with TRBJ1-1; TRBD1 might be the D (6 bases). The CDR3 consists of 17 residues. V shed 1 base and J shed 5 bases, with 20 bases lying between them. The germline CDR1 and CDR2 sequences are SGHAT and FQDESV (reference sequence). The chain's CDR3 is CASSLERWGARGTEAFF. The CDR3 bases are TGTGCCAGCAGCTTAGAGCGATGGGGGGCAAGAGGGACTGAAGCTTTCTTT.

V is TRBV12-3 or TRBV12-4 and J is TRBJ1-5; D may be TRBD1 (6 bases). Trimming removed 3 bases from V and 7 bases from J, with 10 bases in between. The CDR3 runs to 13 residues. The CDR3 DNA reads TGTGCCAGCAGTTTGGACAGCACCCAGCCCCAGCATTTT. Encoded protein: CASSLDSTQPQHF.

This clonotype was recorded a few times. The CDR3 loop reads CASFGLAGNEQFF. For the CDR3, the DNA is TGTGCCAGTTTTGGACTAGCCGGCAATGAGCAGTTCTTC. The rearrangement links TRBV28 to TRBJ2-1, with 8 nucleotides matching TRBD2. The CDR3 is 13 residues long. CDR1 MDHEN and CDR2 SYDVKM come from the germline V gene. J gave up 6 bases and V 9 bases, and 7 bases lay outside the gene matches.

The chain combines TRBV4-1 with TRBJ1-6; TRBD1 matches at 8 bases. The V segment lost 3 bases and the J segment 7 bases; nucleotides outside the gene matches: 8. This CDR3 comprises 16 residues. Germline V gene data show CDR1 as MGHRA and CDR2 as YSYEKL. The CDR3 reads CASSHGQGRRNSPLHF. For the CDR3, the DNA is TGCGCCAGCAGCCACGGACAGGGTCGTAGAAATTCACCCCTCCACTTT.

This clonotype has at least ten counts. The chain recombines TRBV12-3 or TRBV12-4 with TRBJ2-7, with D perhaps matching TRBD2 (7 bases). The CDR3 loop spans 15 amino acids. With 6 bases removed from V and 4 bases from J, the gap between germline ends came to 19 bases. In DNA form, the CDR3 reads TGTGCCAGCAGCGTTGGTGGGAGGGGGATTTACGAGCAGTACGTC. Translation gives CASSVGGRGIYEQYV.

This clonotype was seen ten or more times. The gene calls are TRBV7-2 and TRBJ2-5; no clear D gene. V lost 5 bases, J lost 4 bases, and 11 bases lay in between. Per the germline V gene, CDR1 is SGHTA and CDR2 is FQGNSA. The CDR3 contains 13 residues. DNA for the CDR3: TGTGCCAGCAGCCCTCTCAGAAGAGAGACCCAGTACTTC. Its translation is CASSPLRRETQYF.

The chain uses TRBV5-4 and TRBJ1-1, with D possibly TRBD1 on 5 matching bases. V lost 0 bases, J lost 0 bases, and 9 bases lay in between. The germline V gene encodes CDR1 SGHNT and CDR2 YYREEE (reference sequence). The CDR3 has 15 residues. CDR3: CASSLEAGMNTEAFF. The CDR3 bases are TGTGCCAGCAGCTTGGAGGCAGGGATGAACACTGAAGCTTTCTTT.